This TCR beta chain was obtained from a study of vaccination effects on CD4 cells after COVID-19. Turning to the study itself: Two-dose vaccination with either BNT162b2 or mRNA-1273 was given to the participants.

This clone was counted a single time. What it recognizes is unknown. The CDR3 sequence is 15 residues long. J was trimmed by 1 base and V by 4 bases; bases with no gene match: 1. Germline CDR1 reads MNHEY; CDR2 reads SVGAGI. CD4+ T cells specific for antigen were expanded with viral peptide pools by the ViraFEST assay before sequencing. Subsequent to roughly 9 days of culture, CD4+ T cells were isolated. None of the vaccinated had previously contracted SARS-CoV-2, and their nucleocapsid antibodies tested negative. TCRdb's table, derived via immunoSEQ multiplex PCR, lists solely in-frame clones and lacks some. The sample contains roughly 35,000 clones, about 66% of which appear only once.

The chain links TRBV6-5 to TRBJ2-1; TRBD1 matches at 10 bases. The clonotype originates from a human donor who received a COVID-19 vaccine. The sequencing used CD4+ T cells from PBMCs cultured with HCoV-OC43 spike peptides, collected before COVID-19 vaccination. The subset: HCoV-OC43 spike overlapping peptide pool stimulation. For the CDR3, the DNA is TGTGCCAGCAGTTCGGGACAGGGGTCCTACAATGAGCAGTTCTTC. Protein sequence: CASSSGQGSYNEQFF.